This is a list of T cell receptor beta chains from one sample in a study of cytomegalovirus exposure and HLA in healthy donors. TCRdb keeps only in-frame clones here, not all; method: immunoSEQ multiplex PCR. Recorded here are some 150,000 clones; the top ten clones represent 2% to 2.5%. Specimen: PBMCs. The receptors stem from a woman between 18 and 29 years old in good health and CMV-seronegative. The CDR3 runs from the conserved cysteine through the conserved F or W. A D gene is named only where the DNA matches it firmly.

>TRBV9|TRBJ2-5|-
CASSPHAREETQYF
TGTGCCAGCAGCCCCCACGCACGGGAAGAGACCCAGTACTTC
>TRBV7-9|TRBJ2-7|-
CASSPSTGIYEQYF
TGTGCCAGCAGCCCATCGACGGGGATTTACGAGCAGTACTTC
>TRBV7-9|TRBJ2-5|-
CASSSQETQYF
TGTGCCAGCAGCTCTCAGGAGACCCAGTACTTC
>TRBV9|TRBJ1-3|-
CASSPGSGNTIYF
TGTGCCAGCAGCCCAGGATCTGGAAACACCATATATTTT
>TRBV7-2|TRBJ2-3|TRBD2
CASSLVAGAGDTQYF
TGTGCCAGCAGCTTAGTAGCGGGAGCCGGAGATACGCAGTATTTT
>TRBV6-5|TRBJ2-3|TRBD2
CASSYDSGSTDTQYF
TGTGCCAGCAGTTACGATAGCGGGAGCACAGATACGCAGTATTTT
>TRBV28|TRBJ1-1|TRBD1
CARGTGRVGTEAFF
TGTGCCAGGGGGACAGGGAGAGTTGGGACTGAAGCTTTCTTT
>TRBV18|TRBJ1-2|-
CASSPPTTNYGYTF
TGTGCCAGCTCACCACCGACTACTAACTATGGCTACACCTTC
>TRBV19|TRBJ2-3|-
CASSIGTIGSTDTQYF
TGTGCCAGTAGTATAGGGACTATTGGAAGCACAGATACGCAGTATTTT
>TRBV13|TRBJ1-4|-
CASSLGQGGEKLFF
TGTGCCAGCAGCTTGGGCCAGGGAGGGGAAAAACTGTTTTTT
>TRBV29-1|TRBJ1-2|TRBD1
CSVESLRGQGYTF
TGCAGCGTTGAGTCGCTCAGGGGGCAGGGCTACACCTTC
>TRBV6-6|TRBJ2-2|TRBD2
CASSYSAGGTGELFF
TGTGCCAGCAGTTACTCTGCGGGAGGTACCGGGGAGCTGTTTTTT
>TRBV7-8|TRBJ1-2|-
CASSLATGPGYTF
TGTGCCAGCAGCTTAGCCACAGGGCCTGGCTACACCTTC
>TRBV14|TRBJ2-1|-
CASSHSDYYNEQFF
TGTGCCAGCAGCCACTCGGACTATTACAATGAGCAGTTCTTC
>TRBV28|TRBJ2-7|-
CASSALTRYEQYF
TGTGCCAGCAGTGCCTTGACGCGGTACGAGCAGTACTTC
>TRBV7-6|TRBJ1-5|-
CASSLAGGISNQPQHF
TGTGCCAGCAGCTTAGCGGGAGGGATTAGCAATCAGCCCCAGCATTTT
>TRBV6-5|TRBJ2-7|-
CASSYAASRAHEQYF
TGTGCCAGCAGTTACGCGGCCTCGCGGGCCCACGAGCAGTACTTC
>TRBV6-1|TRBJ1-1|-
CASNEGGTEAFF
TGTGCCAGCAATGAGGGGGGCACTGAAGCTTTCTTT
>TRBV7-2|TRBJ1-5|-
CASSFEYSNQPQHF
TGTGCCAGCAGCTTTGAGTATAGCAATCAGCCCCAGCATTTT
>TRBV7-2|TRBJ1-2|-
CASSLQRATF
TGTGCCAGCAGCCTCCAGAGGGCGACCTTC
>TRBV11-3|TRBJ2-3|TRBD2
CASSSGLAGSDTQYF
TGTGCCAGCAGCTCGGGACTAGCGGGATCAGATACGCAGTATTTT
>TRBV5-1|TRBJ2-7|TRBD1
CASSLDRGSHEQYF
TGCGCCAGCAGCTTGGACAGGGGGTCCCACGAGCAGTACTTC
>TRBV6-1|TRBJ2-2|-
CASSEGAAGELFF
TGTGCCAGCAGTGAAGGGGCCGCCGGGGAGCTGTTTTTT
>TRBV6-5|TRBJ2-5|-
CASSYSPGSETQYF
TGTGCCAGCAGTTACTCTCCGGGATCAGAGACCCAGTACTTC
>TRBV19|TRBJ1-2|TRBD1
CASSTRQGNYTF
TGTGCCAGTAGTACTAGACAGGGGAACTACACCTTC
>TRBV10-2|TRBJ1-3|TRBD1
CAGRDSLSGNTIYF
TGCGCCGGGCGGGACAGTCTCTCTGGAAACACCATATATTTT
>TRBV10-3|TRBJ2-5|TRBD2
CAISESGTSGSETQYF
TGTGCCATCAGTGAGTCAGGGACTAGCGGGAGTGAGACCCAGTACTTC
>TRBV27|TRBJ1-5|-
CASSLGIGSGQHQPQHF
TGTGCCAGCAGTTTGGGGATCGGGAGTGGGCAACATCAGCCCCAGCATTTT
>TRBV11-1|TRBJ2-1|TRBD2
CASSWEGLAGFRNEQFF
TGTGCCAGCAGCTGGGAGGGACTAGCGGGATTCCGCAATGAGCAGTTCTTC
>TRBV18|TRBJ2-1|TRBD2
CASSPYQREGPGEQFF
TGTGCCAGCTCACCGTACCAGCGGGAGGGCCCGGGTGAGCAGTTCTTC
>TRBV6-5|TRBJ2-5|TRBD2
CASTGLAGRWETQYF
TGTGCCAGCACCGGACTAGCGGGTCGTTGGGAGACCCAGTACTTC
>TRBV5-4|TRBJ2-4|TRBD2
CASSPDPGGWAKNIQYF
TGTGCCAGCAGCCCTGACCCCGGGGGGTGGGCCAAAAACATTCAGTACTTC
>TRBV10-3|TRBJ2-7|TRBD2
CAIRGTSGPYEQYF
TGTGCCATCAGGGGGACTAGCGGGCCCTACGAGCAGTACTTC
>TRBV9|TRBJ2-5|TRBD2
CASSPTGSGRKETQYF
TGTGCCAGCAGCCCCACGGGTAGCGGGAGAAAAGAGACCCAGTACTTC
>TRBV5-1|TRBJ2-3|-
CASSFGSTSTDTQYF
TGCGCCAGCAGCTTCGGGTCTACTAGCACAGATACGCAGTATTTT
>TRBV7-6|TRBJ1-1|-
CASSLGGVLNTEAFF
TGTGCCAGCAGCTTAGGAGGAGTCTTAAACACTGAAGCTTTCTTT
>TRBV27|TRBJ1-4|TRBD1
CASSSDRSEKLFF
TGTGCCAGCAGTTCGGACAGGAGTGAAAAACTGTTTTTT
>TRBV7-6|TRBJ2-2|TRBD1
CASSFGTGGWTGELFF
TGTGCCAGCAGCTTCGGGACAGGGGGCTGGACCGGGGAGCTGTTTTTT
>TRBV7-9|TRBJ2-1|TRBD1
CASSSRQGVGNEQFF
TGTGCCAGCAGCTCACGACAGGGCGTGGGCAATGAGCAGTTCTTC
>TRBV19|TRBJ1-2|-
CASSMEQGNPHYGYTF
TGTGCCAGTAGTATGGAGCAGGGCAACCCTCACTATGGCTACACCTTC
>TRBV11-3|TRBJ2-5|-
CASSSRRVQETQYF
TGTGCCAGCAGCTCCAGGAGGGTCCAAGAGACCCAGTACTTC
>TRBV2|TRBJ2-7|TRBD2
CASSEVLTSGRVHEQYF
TGTGCCAGCAGTGAGGTATTAACTAGCGGGAGAGTCCACGAGCAGTACTTC
>TRBV2|TRBJ2-2|TRBD1
CASSRDRNTGELFF
TGTGCCAGCAGTAGGGACAGGAACACCGGGGAGCTGTTTTTT
>TRBV30|TRBJ1-3|-
CAWSPPTWTLYSGNTIYF
TGTGCCTGGAGTCCCCCCACCTGGACACTTTACTCTGGAAACACCATATATTTT
>TRBV15|TRBJ1-1|-
CATSRDRFLNTEAFF
TGTGCCACCAGCAGAGACAGGTTTTTGAACACTGAAGCTTTCTTT
>TRBV6-1|TRBJ1-1|-
CASSELDQPTEAFF
TGTGCCAGCAGTGAATTAGATCAACCCACTGAAGCTTTCTTT
>TRBV5-1|TRBJ1-1|-
CASSLSRAGDTEAFF
TGCGCCAGCAGCTTGTCTCGCGCGGGGGACACTGAAGCTTTCTTT
>TRBV19|TRBJ2-2|TRBD2
CASTTHLREGLAGELFF
TGTGCCAGTACAACTCACTTGCGGGAGGGCCTTGCCGGGGAGCTGTTTTTT
>TRBV5-1|TRBJ1-1|-
CASSLAGLGTEAFF
TGCGCCAGCAGCTTGGCAGGGTTGGGCACTGAAGCTTTCTTT
>TRBV29-1|TRBJ1-1|TRBD1
CSVPGGERTEAFF
TGCAGCGTTCCAGGGGGCGAGAGGACTGAAGCTTTCTTT
>TRBV14|TRBJ1-1|-
CASSLGREAFF
TGTGCCAGCAGCCTGGGGAGGGAAGCTTTCTTT
>TRBV7-3|TRBJ2-5|-
CASSRSAGLETQYF
TGTGCCAGCAGCCGCTCTGCGGGCTTAGAGACCCAGTACTTC
>TRBV5-4|TRBJ1-1|-
CASSSDRTRVGTEAFF
TGTGCCAGCAGTTCTGACAGAACCCGGGTCGGAACTGAAGCTTTCTTT
>TRBV4-1|TRBJ2-3|TRBD2
CASSHLAGGTDTQYF
TGCGCCAGCAGCCATCTAGCGGGCGGCACAGATACGCAGTATTTT